What follows describes a single T cell receptor beta chain. Its antigen is unknown. The data stem from a study of radiation and T cells in renal cell carcinoma. The time point was: blood 2 weeks post-SBRT. Indicated treatment: 15 Gy SBRT to primary tumor, nephrectomy 4 weeks later. Assay: immunoSEQ multiplex PCR; the TCRdb copy retains only in-frame clones and omits some. The profile shows approximately 120,000 clones, approximately 85% of them singletons. The length of the CDR3 is 13 residues. The V gene lost 3 bases and the J gene lost 3 bases, with 7 bases spanning the gap. Germline V gene sequence: CDR1 SGHRS, CDR2 YFSETQ. Study-level results: Baseline intratumoral clonotype presence is unknown without pretreatment biopsies. From baseline, blood top tumor clonotypes peaked at 2 weeks post-radiation.

The chain couples TRBV5-1 to TRBJ1-5; no firm D call. The TCR was taken from a man in his fifties or sixties with renal cell carcinoma. This sample comprised blood, obtained from a patient whose treatment included radiotherapy and nephrectomy. CDR3 loop: CASSSQPNQPQHF. In DNA form, the CDR3 reads TGCGCCAGCAGCTCCCAGCCCAATCAGCCCCAGCATTTT.